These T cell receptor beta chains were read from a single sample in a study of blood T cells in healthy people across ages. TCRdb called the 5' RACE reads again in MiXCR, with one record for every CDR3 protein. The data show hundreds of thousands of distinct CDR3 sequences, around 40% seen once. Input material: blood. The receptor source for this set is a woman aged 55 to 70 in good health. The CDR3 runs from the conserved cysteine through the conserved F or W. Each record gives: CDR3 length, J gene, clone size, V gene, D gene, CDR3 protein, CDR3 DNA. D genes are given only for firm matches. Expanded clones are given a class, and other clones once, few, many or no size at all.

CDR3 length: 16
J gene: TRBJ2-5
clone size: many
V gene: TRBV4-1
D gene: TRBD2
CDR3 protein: CASSQELAGGLETQYF
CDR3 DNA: TGCGCCAGCAGCCAAGAGCTAGCGGGGGGGCTGGAGACCCAGTACTTC

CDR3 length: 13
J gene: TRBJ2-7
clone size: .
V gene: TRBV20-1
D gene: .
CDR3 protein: CSAVSNGAYEQYF
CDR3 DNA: TGCAGTGCCGTATCCAACGGGGCCTACGAGCAGTACTTC

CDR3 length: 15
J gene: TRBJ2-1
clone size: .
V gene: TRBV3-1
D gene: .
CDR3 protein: CASSERGRSYNEQFF
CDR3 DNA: TGTGCCAGCAGTGAAAGGGGGAGATCCTACAATGAGCAGTTCTTC

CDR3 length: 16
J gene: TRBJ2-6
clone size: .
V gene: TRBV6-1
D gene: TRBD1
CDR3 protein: CASWGTNRGGANVLTF
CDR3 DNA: TGTGCCAGCTGGGGCACTAACAGGGGTGGGGCCAACGTCCTGACTTTC

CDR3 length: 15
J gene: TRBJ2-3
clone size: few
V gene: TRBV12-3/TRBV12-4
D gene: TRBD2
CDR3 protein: CASSLSGGPPDTQYF
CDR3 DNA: TGTGCCAGCAGTTTATCGGGGGGGCCCCCAGATACGCAGTATTTT

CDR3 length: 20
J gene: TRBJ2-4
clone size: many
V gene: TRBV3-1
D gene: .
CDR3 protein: CASSQVSVLGGPTDKNIQYF
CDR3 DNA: TGTGCCAGCAGCCAAGTGTCGGTTCTGGGGGGACCTACCGACAAAAACATTCAGTACTTC

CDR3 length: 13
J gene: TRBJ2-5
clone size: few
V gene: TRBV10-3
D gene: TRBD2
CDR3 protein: CAISDGGFETQYF
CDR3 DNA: TGTGCCATCAGTGACGGGGGGTTTGAGACCCAGTACTTC

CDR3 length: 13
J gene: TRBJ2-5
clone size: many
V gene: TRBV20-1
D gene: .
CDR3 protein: CSARVPGQETQYF
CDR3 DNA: TGCAGTGCTAGAGTCCCGGGGCAAGAGACCCAGTACTTC

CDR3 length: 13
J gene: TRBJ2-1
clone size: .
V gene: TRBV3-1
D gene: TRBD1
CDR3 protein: CASAGTAYNEQFF
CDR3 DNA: TGTGCCAGCGCCGGGACAGCCTACAATGAGCAGTTCTTC

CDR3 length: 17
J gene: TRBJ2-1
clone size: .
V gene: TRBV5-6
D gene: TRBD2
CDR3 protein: CASRRVAGGLSYNEQFF
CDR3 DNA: TGTGCCAGCAGGAGGGTAGCGGGAGGCCTCTCCTACAATGAGCAGTTCTTC

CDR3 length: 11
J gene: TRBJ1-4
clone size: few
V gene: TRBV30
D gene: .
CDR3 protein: CAWSPQEKLFF
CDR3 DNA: TGTGCCTGGAGCCCGCAGGAAAAACTGTTTTTT

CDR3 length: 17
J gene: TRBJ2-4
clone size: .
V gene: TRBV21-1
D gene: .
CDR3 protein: CASSPRTGLLAKNIQYF
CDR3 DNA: TGTGCCAGCAGCCCACGGACAGGGTTACTAGCCAAAAACATTCAGTACTTC

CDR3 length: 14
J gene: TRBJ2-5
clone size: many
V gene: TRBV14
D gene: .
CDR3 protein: CASTVGSSQETQYF
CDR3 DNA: TGTGCCAGCACCGTGGGATCGTCCCAAGAGACCCAGTACTTC

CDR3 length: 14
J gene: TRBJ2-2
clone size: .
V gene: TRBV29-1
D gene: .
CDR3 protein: CSVEVVVEAGELFF
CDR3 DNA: TGCAGCGTTGAAGTCGTGGTTGAGGCCGGGGAGCTGTTTTTT

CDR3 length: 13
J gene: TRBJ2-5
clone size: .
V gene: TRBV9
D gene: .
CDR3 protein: CASSVDEGKTQYF
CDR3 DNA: TGTGCCAGCAGCGTAGACGAGGGAAAGACCCAGTACTTC

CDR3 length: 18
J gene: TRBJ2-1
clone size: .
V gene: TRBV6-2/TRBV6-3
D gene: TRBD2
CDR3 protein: CASSYSTLTSGSMNEQFF
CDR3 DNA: TGTGCCAGCAGTTACTCGACCCTGACTAGCGGGTCAATGAATGAGCAGTTCTTC

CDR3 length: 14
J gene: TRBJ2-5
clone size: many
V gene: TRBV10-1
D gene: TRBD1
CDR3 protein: CASSTGQGEETQYF
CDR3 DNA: TGCGCCAGCAGTACGGGACAGGGGGAAGAGACCCAGTACTTC

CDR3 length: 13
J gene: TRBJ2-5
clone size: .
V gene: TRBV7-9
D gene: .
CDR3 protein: CASSPNLWETQYF
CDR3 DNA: TGTGCCAGCAGCCCTAATCTATGGGAGACCCAGTACTTC

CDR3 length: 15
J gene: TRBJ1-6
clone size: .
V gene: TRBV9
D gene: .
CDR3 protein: CASSRSDSSNSPLHF
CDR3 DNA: TGTGCCAGCAGCCGAAGCGACAGCTCAAATTCACCCCTCCACTTT

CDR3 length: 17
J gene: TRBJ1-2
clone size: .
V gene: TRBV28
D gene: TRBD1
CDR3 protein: CASSLYGGQGTREGYTF
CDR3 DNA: TGTGCCAGCAGTCTTTATGGGGGACAGGGGACCAGGGAGGGCTACACCTTC

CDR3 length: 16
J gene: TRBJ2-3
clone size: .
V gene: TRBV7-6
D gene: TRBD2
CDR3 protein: CASSLVLAGGTGTQYF
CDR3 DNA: TGTGCCAGCAGCTTAGTTCTAGCGGGGGGCACAGGTACGCAGTATTTT

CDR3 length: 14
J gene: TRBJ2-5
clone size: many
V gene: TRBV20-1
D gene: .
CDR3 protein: CSADVRQAQETQYF
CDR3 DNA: TGCAGTGCTGACGTCCGCCAGGCCCAAGAGACCCAGTACTTC

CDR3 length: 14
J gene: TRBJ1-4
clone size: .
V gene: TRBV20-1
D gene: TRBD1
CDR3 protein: CSARATGGNEKLFF
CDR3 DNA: TGCAGTGCTAGAGCAACAGGGGGAAATGAAAAACTGTTTTTT

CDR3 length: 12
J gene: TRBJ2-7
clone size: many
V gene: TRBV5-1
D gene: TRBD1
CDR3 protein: CASSWDSYEQYF
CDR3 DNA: TGCGCCAGCAGCTGGGACAGCTACGAGCAGTACTTC

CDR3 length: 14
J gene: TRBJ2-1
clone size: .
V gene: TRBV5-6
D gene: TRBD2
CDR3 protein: CASSLLGSGTGQFF
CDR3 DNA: TGTGCCAGCAGCTTGTTAGGGAGCGGGACCGGGCAGTTCTTC

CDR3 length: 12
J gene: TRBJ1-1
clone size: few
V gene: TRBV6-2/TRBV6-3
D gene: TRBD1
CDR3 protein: CASRQGGTEAFF
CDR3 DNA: TGTGCCAGCAGACAGGGGGGCACTGAAGCTTTCTTT